This is a list of T cell receptor beta chains from one sample in a study of T cell responses to AZD1222 COVID-19 vaccine. This table comes from immunoSEQ multiplex PCR, and its TCRdb copy is limited to in-frame clones, with some not included. The sample has roughly 180,000 clones, about 90% seen once. The specimen comprised peripheral blood, sampled on day 0 of AZD1222 vaccination. These receptors all stem from an adult in good health. CDR3s include the opening cysteine and the closing phenylalanine or tryptophan. D genes are given only for firm matches. The size field is filled for only some rows; it gives once, few, many or a size class.

clone_size: few
j_call: TRBJ2-2
d_call: -
v_call: TRBV7-8
cdr3_nt: TGTGCCAGCAGCTTAATACGGAGGGGGCTGGGCACCGGGGAGCTGTTTTTT
cdr3_aa: CASSLIRRGLGTGELFF

clone_size: -
j_call: TRBJ1-2
d_call: -
v_call: TRBV19
cdr3_nt: TGTGCCAGTAGTTCAGATTCACAGGGTGCTGGCTACACCTTC
cdr3_aa: CASSSDSQGAGYTF

clone_size: once
j_call: TRBJ2-7
d_call: TRBD2
v_call: TRBV3-1/TRBV3-2
cdr3_nt: TGTGCCAGCAGAGCGGGACTAGCGAGGAGCTCCTACGAGCAGTACTTC
cdr3_aa: CASRAGLARSSYEQYF

clone_size: -
j_call: TRBJ2-1
d_call: -
v_call: TRBV30
cdr3_nt: TGTGCCTCCCGTTTGACAGAACTTAAGCGTGGGTACAATGAGCAGTTCTTC
cdr3_aa: CASRLTELKRGYNEQFF

clone_size: -
j_call: TRBJ1-2
d_call: -
v_call: TRBV28
cdr3_nt: TGTGCCAGCAGTCAAAACTATGGCTACACCTTC
cdr3_aa: CASSQNYGYTF

clone_size: -
j_call: TRBJ1-6
d_call: -
v_call: TRBV7-8
cdr3_nt: TGTGCCAGCAGCTTAGATCCTCGTTTGGAGTATAGCTCCTATAATTCACCCCTCCACTTT
cdr3_aa: CASSLDPRLEYSSYNSPLHF

clone_size: -
j_call: TRBJ1-2
d_call: -
v_call: TRBV11-2
cdr3_nt: TGTGCCAGCAGCCGGACGGACTCTAACTATGGCTACACCTTC
cdr3_aa: CASSRTDSNYGYTF

clone_size: -
j_call: TRBJ2-1
d_call: -
v_call: TRBV12-3/TRBV12-4
cdr3_nt: TGTGCCAGCAGTTTTTCCGATGAGCAGTTCTTC
cdr3_aa: CASSFSDEQFF

clone_size: -
j_call: TRBJ2-2
d_call: TRBD2
v_call: TRBV6-4
cdr3_nt: TGTGCCAGCAGTGAATTAGCGGGGGACACCGGGGAGCTGTTTTTT
cdr3_aa: CASSELAGDTGELFF

clone_size: once
j_call: TRBJ2-7
d_call: TRBD2
v_call: TRBV5-4
cdr3_nt: TGTGCCAGCAGCTTGGGACTAGCGAATTCCTACGAGCAGTACTTC
cdr3_aa: CASSLGLANSYEQYF

clone_size: -
j_call: TRBJ1-3
d_call: -
v_call: TRBV5-1
cdr3_nt: TGCGCCAGCAGCTCACAAAGCTCTGGAAACACCATATATTTT
cdr3_aa: CASSSQSSGNTIYF

clone_size: -
j_call: TRBJ2-1
d_call: -
v_call: TRBV6-6
cdr3_nt: TGTGCCAGCAGTTACTCTGGAGGGGTCAATGAGCAGTTCTTC
cdr3_aa: CASSYSGGVNEQFF

clone_size: -
j_call: TRBJ2-5
d_call: TRBD2
v_call: TRBV19
cdr3_nt: TGTGCCAGTGCACCCGTAGCGGGACTAGAGACCCAGTACTTC
cdr3_aa: CASAPVAGLETQYF

clone_size: -
j_call: TRBJ2-1
d_call: TRBD2
v_call: TRBV19
cdr3_nt: TGTGCCAGTAGTATAGGACGACTAGCAAGGGATGAGCAGTTCTTC
cdr3_aa: CASSIGRLARDEQFF

clone_size: -
j_call: TRBJ2-1
d_call: TRBD1
v_call: TRBV28
cdr3_nt: TGTGCCAGCAGTTCCCCGGGACAGGGGTTGAAGAATGAGCAGTTCTTC
cdr3_aa: CASSSPGQGLKNEQFF

clone_size: -
j_call: TRBJ2-7
d_call: -
v_call: TRBV4-1
cdr3_nt: TGCGCCAGCAGCCAAATTAGTACGGTAGGATCATACGAGCAGTACTTC
cdr3_aa: CASSQISTVGSYEQYF